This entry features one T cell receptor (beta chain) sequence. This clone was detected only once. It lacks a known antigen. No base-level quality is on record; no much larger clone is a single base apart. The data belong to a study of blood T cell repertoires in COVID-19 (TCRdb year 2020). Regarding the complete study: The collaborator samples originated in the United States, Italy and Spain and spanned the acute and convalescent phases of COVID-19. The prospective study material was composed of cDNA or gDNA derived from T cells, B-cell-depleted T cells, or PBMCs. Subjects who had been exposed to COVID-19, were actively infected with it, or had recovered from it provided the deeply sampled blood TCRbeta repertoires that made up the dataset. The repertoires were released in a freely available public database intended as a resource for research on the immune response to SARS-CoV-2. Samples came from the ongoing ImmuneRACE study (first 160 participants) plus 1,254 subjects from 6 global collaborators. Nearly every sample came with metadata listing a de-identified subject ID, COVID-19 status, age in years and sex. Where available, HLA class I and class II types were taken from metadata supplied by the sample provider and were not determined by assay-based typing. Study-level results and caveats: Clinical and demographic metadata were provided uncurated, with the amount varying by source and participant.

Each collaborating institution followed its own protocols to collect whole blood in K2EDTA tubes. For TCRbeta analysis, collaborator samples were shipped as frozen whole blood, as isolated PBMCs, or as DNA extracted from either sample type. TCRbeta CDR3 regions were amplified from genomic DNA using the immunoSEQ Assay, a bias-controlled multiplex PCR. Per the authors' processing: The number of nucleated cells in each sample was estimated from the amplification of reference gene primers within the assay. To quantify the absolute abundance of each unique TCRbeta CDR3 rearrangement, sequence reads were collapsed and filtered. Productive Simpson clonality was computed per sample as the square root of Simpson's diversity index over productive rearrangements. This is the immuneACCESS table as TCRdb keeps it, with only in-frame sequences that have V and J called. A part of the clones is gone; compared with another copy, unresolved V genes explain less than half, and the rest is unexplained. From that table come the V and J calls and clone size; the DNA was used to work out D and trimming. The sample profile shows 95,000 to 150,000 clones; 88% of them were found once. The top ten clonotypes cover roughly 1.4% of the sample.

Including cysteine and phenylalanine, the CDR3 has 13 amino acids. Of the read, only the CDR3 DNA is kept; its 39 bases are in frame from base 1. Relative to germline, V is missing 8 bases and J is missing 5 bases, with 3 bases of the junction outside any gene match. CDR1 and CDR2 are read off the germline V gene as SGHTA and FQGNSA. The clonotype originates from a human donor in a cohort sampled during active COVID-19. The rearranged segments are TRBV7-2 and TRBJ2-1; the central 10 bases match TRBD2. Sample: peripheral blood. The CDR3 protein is CASVLAGNNEQFF. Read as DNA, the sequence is TGTGCCAGCGTACTAGCGGGAAACAATGAGCAGTTCTTC.